This TCR beta chain was recovered during a study of T cell responses to AZD1222 COVID-19 vaccine. Study-wide context: Whether given at about 4 or about 12 weeks, second doses were pooled. Study conclusions and caveats: Regions 160-218 and 743-854 held dominance among vaccine-associated CD4 TCRs, which spanned spike. Without day 14 samples, only post-peak T cell repertoires were studied.

Germline V gene sequence: CDR1 SGHTA, CDR2 FQGNSA. This CDR3 has 14 amino acids. The V end lost 0 bases, the J end lost 0 bases, and 2 bases lay between the germline ends. As regards this clone: Its antigen remains unknown.

Using immunoSEQ multiplex PCR, the repertoire was profiled, and TCRdb retains in-frame clones only, with some absent. The sample has roughly 120,000 clones; about 90% are singletons. The clonotype comes from an adult in good health. This chain uses TRBV7-2 with TRBJ1-4, with D unclear. This specimen consisted of peripheral blood, obtained on day 0 of AZD1222 vaccination. The CDR3: CASSLAATNEKLFF. For the CDR3, the DNA is TGTGCCAGCAGCTTAGCAGCAACTAATGAAAAACTGTTTTTT.